The T cell receptor (beta chain) under discussion was sequenced for a study of shared T cell receptors in the human thymus. Trimming cost V 0 bases and J 4 bases, with 9 bases left between them. Germline V gives CDR1 SGHDN, CDR2 FVKESK. This CDR3 is 15 amino acids long. The table came from immunoSEQ multiplex PCR; TCRdb's copy has only in-frame clones and leaves some out. The sample includes about 380,000 clones, roughly 94% of them seen just once. The source is a human donor. The chain links TRBV14 to TRBJ1-4; D is unresolved. Sample: thymocytes. The CDR3 DNA reads as TGTGCCAGCAGCCAAGAAGGCTGGCGTAATGAAAAACTGTTTTTT. Its translation: CASSQEGWRNEKLFF.